These 10 T cell receptor beta chains were sequenced from one sample in a study of blood T cell repertoires in COVID-19. Clones were read by immunoSEQ multiplex PCR, and TCRdb kept only the in-frame ones, dropping some. The sample has 200,000 to 250,000 clones; around 81% are singletons. The sample was PBMCs or T cells enriched from blood (not recorded which). The receptors stem from a woman aged 45-60 years with acute COVID-19.

The chain has TRBV7-2 and TRBJ1-5, with D possibly being TRBD1 (6 bases). Trimming took 3 bases from V and 4 from J, leaving 13 bases between them. The CDR3 extends over 15 amino acids. Germline lookup yields CDR1 SGHTA and CDR2 FQGNSA. CDR3 nucleotides: TGTGCCAGCAGCTTCGGCGGGGGGCAGAATCAGCCCCAGCATTTT. Translating it yields CASSFGGGQNQPQHF. Using reference TRBV7-2 and TRBJ1-5 for the parts outside the CDR3, the full variable domain is GAGVSQSPSNKVTEKGKDVELRCDPISGHTALYWYRQSLGQGLEFLIYFQGNSAPDKSGLPSDRFSAERTGGSVSTLTIQRTQQEDSAVYLCASSFGGGQNQPQHFGDGTRLSIL.

This chain joins TRBV15 and TRBJ1-5; D remains ambiguous. The CDR3 consists of 12 residues. Trimming removed 5 bases from V and 7 bases from J, with 9 bases in between. Per germline, CDR1 LNHNV and CDR2 YYDKDF (reference sequence). The DNA of the CDR3 is TGTGCCACCAGCCCGAGAGGACAGCCCCAGCATTTT. Encoded protein: CATSPRGQPQHF.

The V call is TRBV3-1 (or the pseudogene TRBV3-2), the J call TRBJ1-6; D not resolved. Germline values: CDR1 LGHDT, CDR2 YNNKEL (reference sequence). The CDR3 totals 14 residues. Trimming removed 5 bases at V and 7 bases at J, with 12 bases between. The CDR3 bases are TGTGCCAGCAGCTCCCAGGTCCTAAATTCACCCCTCCACTTT. Translation: CASSSQVLNSPLHF.

The chain carries TRBV6-6 and TRBJ2-2, with TRBD2 as a possible D gene (7 bases). In germline, CDR1 is MNHNY, CDR2 SVGAGI (reference sequence). The V end lost 0 bases, the J end lost 10 bases, and 12 bases lay between the germline ends. The CDR3 consists of 14 residues. The CDR3, as DNA: TGTGCCAGCAGTTACTCGAGGGGGAGGGAGGAGCTGTTTTTT. Translating it yields CASSYSRGREELFF.

V and J are TRBV27 and TRBJ1-4; 7 nucleotides align to TRBD1. This CDR3 contains 13 residues. Trimming at V came to 10 bases and at J to 7 bases, leaving 9 bases not matched to a gene. Germline lookup yields CDR1 MNHEY and CDR2 SMNVEV (reference sequence). CDR3 bases: TGTGCCACCTCCGGGACAGCGTTTGAAAAACTGTTTTTT. The encoded protein is CATSGTAFEKLFF.

Within the sample, this clone is medium-sized. The chain combines TRBV6-2 or TRBV6-3 with TRBJ2-7, with D uncertain. Germline V CDR1 and CDR2: MNHEY, SVGEGT. Between the trimmed V and J ends, which lost 2 bases and 4 bases, there was a span of 12 bases. The CDR3 totals 14 residues. CDR3 sequence reads: CASSYGEQSYEQYF. In DNA form, the CDR3 reads TGTGCCAGCAGTTACGGTGAACAGTCATACGAGCAGTACTTC.

The gene calls are TRBV19 and TRBJ1-4, with no clear D. Trimming pared 10 bases from V and 0 bases from J, leaving 9 bases between. CDR1 and CDR2 from the germline V gene are LNHDA and SQIVND (reference sequence). This CDR3 comprises 13 residues. CDR3 protein: CATLSSTNEKLFF. The CDR3 DNA is TGTGCCACTTTGTCCTCAACTAATGAAAAACTGTTTTTT.

The genes are TRBV7-2 and TRBJ1-1; D possibly corresponds to TRBD1 (6 bases). CDR1 is SGHTA, CDR2 FQGNSA, per germline. This CDR3 has 13 amino acids. V gave up 5 bases and J gave up 3 bases, with 10 bases separating them. The CDR3 sequence: CASSRGKDTEAFF. DNA for the CDR3: TGTGCCAGCAGCAGGGGGAAGGACACTGAAGCTTTCTTT.

This sequence joins TRBV7-9 and TRBJ2-3; D is ambiguous. Between the trimmed V and J ends, which lost 5 bases and 4 bases, there was a span of 7 bases. Germline lookup yields CDR1 SEHNR and CDR2 FQNEAQ (reference sequence). The CDR3 contains 12 residues. The CDR3 protein is CASSGQADTQYF. The CDR3 bases are TGTGCCAGCAGCGGGCAAGCAGATACGCAGTATTTT.

The chain links TRBV28 to TRBJ1-2; weak D call: TRBD1 (5 bases). The CDR3 runs 14 residues. The germline V and J ends were trimmed by 5 bases and 2 bases, with 12 bases remaining between them. The V gene's germline CDR1 is MDHEN and CDR2 SYDVKM. The chain's CDR3 is CASSLYDRNYGYTF. The CDR3 DNA is TGTGCCAGCAGTCTTTACGACAGAAACTATGGCTACACCTTC.